The 22 T cell receptor beta chains below were found in one sample sequenced in a study of PD-L1 blockade in urothelial cancer. Method: immunoSEQ multiplex PCR; TCRdb's copy keeps in-frame clones and lacks some. Among tens of thousands of clones, approximately 89% were seen once, and the ten largest hold around 0.94%. Time point in this sample: peripheral blood 6 weeks after treatment start. Specimen: PBMCs, collected around atezolizumab (anti-PD-L1) treatment. Source of these receptors: a woman of 80 years or more with urothelial cancer.

The chain carries TRBV15 and TRBJ2-1; D ambiguous. V was pared by 4 bases and J by 4 bases, with 5 bases between. The CDR3 is made up of 12 amino acids. Germline lookup yields CDR1 LNHNV and CDR2 YYDKDF (reference sequence). CDR3 sequence: CATSTSYNEQFF. The CDR3 nucleotides read TGTGCCACCAGCACCTCTTACAATGAGCAGTTCTTC.

This rearrangement joins TRBV29-1 to TRBJ1-2, with 7 bases lining up with TRBD1. Looked up from germline, CDR1 is SQVTM and CDR2 is ANQGSEA. The ends lost 6 bases at V and 6 bases at J; junction bases unmatched: 10. The CDR3 sequence is 13 residues long. The CDR3 spells CSVGTGVSDGYTF. The DNA for the CDR3 is TGCAGCGTCGGAACAGGGGTCAGCGATGGCTACACCTTC.

The chain carries TRBV28 and TRBJ1-3; D gene uncertain. The CDR3 runs 15 residues. In germline, CDR1 is MDHEN, CDR2 SYDVKM. The V and J ends lost 7 bases and 0 bases respectively, with 13 bases between them. CDR3 amino acids: CASNRGPSSGNTIYF. The CDR3 DNA is TGTGCCAGCAATCGAGGCCCTTCCTCTGGAAACACCATATATTTT.

This chain connects TRBV7-9 to TRBJ1-2; 12 nucleotides align to TRBD1. There are 16 residues in the CDR3. Germline V gene sequence: CDR1 SEHNR, CDR2 FQNEAQ (reference sequence). J lost 8 bases, V lost 3 bases, and 10 bases had no gene match. In nucleotides, the CDR3 is TGTGCCAGCAGCTTCCTTACGGGACAGGGGGCGAACGGCTACACCTTC. It specifies CASSFLTGQGANGYTF.

The gene calls are TRBV11-2 and TRBJ2-7; the D gene is possibly TRBD2 (6 bases). V was clipped by 0 bases and J by 3 bases, with 9 bases between them. CDR1 and CDR2 (germline): SGHAT, FQNNGV. This CDR3 region has 14 residues. The CDR3 here is CASSLEGGFYEQYF. The CDR3 DNA is TGTGCCAGCAGCTTAGAGGGGGGTTTCTACGAGCAGTACTTC.

The CDR3 DNA is TGTGCCAGCAGGGCCCGTTTGACGACTTTAGGCAATCGTCTCGGAGAGACCCAGTACTTC. As protein: CASRARLTTLGNRLGETQYF. The V gene is TRBV2, the J gene TRBJ2-5, with unresolved D. CDR3 length: 20 amino acids. Germline assignment: CDR1 SNHLY and CDR2 FYNNEI. V was clipped by 6 bases and J by 4 bases, with 33 bases between them.

The chain uses TRBV9 and TRBJ2-1, with 8 bases fitting TRBD2. The CDR3 spans 17 residues. Germline V gene lookup returns CDR1 SGDLS and CDR2 YYNGEE. V shed 4 bases and J 3 bases; nucleotides not matched to a gene: 12. CDR3: CASSLEFGTRVYNEQFF. The CDR3 DNA sequence: TGTGCCAGCAGCTTAGAGTTCGGGACTAGGGTCTACAATGAGCAGTTCTTC.

The chain uses TRBV29-1 and TRBJ1-2, with 9 bases aligning to TRBD1. J lost 8 bases, V lost 1 base, and 5 bases had no gene match. The CDR3 is made up of 13 amino acids. Germline CDR1 reads SQVTM; CDR2 reads ANQGSEA. The CDR3 DNA sequence: TGCAGCGTTGAAGGGGACAGGGAGGACGGCTACACCTTC. Protein sequence: CSVEGDREDGYTF.

This chain joins TRBV5-5 and TRBJ1-1; D call uncertain. The CDR3 is 12 residues long. Trimming removed 4 bases at V and 3 bases at J, with 7 bases between. The V gene's germline CDR1 is SGHKS and CDR2 YYEKEE (reference sequence). The CDR3 sequence: CASSPIHTEAFF. The CDR3 DNA follows: TGTGCCAGCAGCCCTATCCACACTGAAGCTTTCTTT.

The chain carries TRBV7-9 and TRBJ2-7; 9 nucleotides line up with TRBD1. After removal of 4 bases from V and 6 bases from J, the junction contained 7 bases not matched to a gene. Germline CDR1 SEHNR, CDR2 FQNEAQ (reference sequence). The CDR3 contains 14 residues. The CDR3 sequence: CASSSDRGGFEQYF. The CDR3, as DNA: TGTGCCAGCAGCTCCGACAGGGGGGGATTCGAGCAGTACTTC.

This chain links TRBV5-1 with TRBJ1-4; 8 bases map to TRBD1. The junction had 0 bases not matched to a gene; V was cut back by 0 bases and J by 5 bases. This CDR3 contains 14 residues. The germline CDR1 and CDR2 sequences are SGHRS and YFSETQ. This CDR3 reads CASSLGQGNEKLFF. As DNA, the CDR3 is TGCGCCAGCAGCTTGGGACAGGGGAATGAAAAACTGTTTTTT. The whole variable domain, remainder taken from reference TRBV5-1 and TRBJ1-4, is KAGVTQTPRYLIKTRGQQVTLSCSPISGHRSVSWYQQTPGQGLQFLFEYFSETQRNKGNFPGRFSGRQFSNSRSEMNVSTLELGDSALYLCASSLGQGNEKLFFGSGTQLSVL.

V is TRBV4-2 and J is TRBJ1-5; D not certain. Trimming left V 0 bases short and J 1 base short, with 13 bases between. The length of the CDR3 is 17 residues. Germline CDR1 is LGHNA and CDR2 is YNFKEQ. CDR3 amino acids: CASSQDFGVSSNQPQHF. CDR3 DNA: TGTGCCAGCAGCCAAGATTTCGGGGTCTCGAGCAATCAGCCCCAGCATTTT.

V gene TRBV6-6 combines with J gene TRBJ1-5; the D gene is possibly TRBD1 (6 bases). Germline V gives CDR1 MNHNY, CDR2 SVGAGI (reference sequence). The CDR3 has 15 residues. Trimming took 4 bases from V and 5 from J, leaving 15 bases between them. The CDR3 nucleotides read TGTGCCAGCAGTTCCTCACGACAGGCGGATCAGCCCCAGCATTTT. Its translation is CASSSSRQADQPQHF.

Only a few counts were recorded for this clone. The chain combines TRBV7-2 with TRBJ1-5, with TRBD1 identical over 7 bases. V lost 2 bases to trimming and J lost 1 base; unmatched junction nucleotides: 8. The CDR3 sequence is 17 residues long. Germline lookup yields CDR1 SGHTA and CDR2 FQGNSA. CDR3 loop: CASSLTQGVWSNQPQHF. DNA for the CDR3: TGTGCCAGCAGCTTAACGCAGGGGGTATGGAGCAATCAGCCCCAGCATTTT.

The J gene is TRBJ2-4, the V gene TRBV6-5, with 7 nucleotides matching TRBD2. The CDR3 runs 15 residues. The trim removed 5 bases at V and 6 bases at J, leaving 10 bases unmatched. Germline-derived CDR1 and CDR2 are MNHEY and SVGAGI. CDR3: CASSPLAEGLNIQYF. CDR3 DNA: TGTGCCAGCAGTCCCCTAGCGGAGGGGTTAAACATTCAGTACTTC.

The chain links TRBV19 to TRBJ2-7; possible D gene TRBD1, 6 bases. The ends were cut back, 2 bases at V and 0 bases at J, with 8 bases in the middle. The CDR3 totals 14 residues. Per germline, CDR1 LNHDA and CDR2 SQIVND (reference sequence). CDR3: CASSINRASYEQYF. CDR3 DNA: TGTGCCAGTAGTATAAACAGGGCCTCCTACGAGCAGTACTTC.

Concerning this clone: Sequence at one end of the junction differs from germline and may be a read error. CDR3 amino acids: CASCLMASGTREQYF. For the CDR3, the DNA is TGTGCCAGCTGCTTGATGGCTAGCGGGACGAGGGAGCAGTACTTC. The V and J genes are TRBV5-6 and TRBJ2-7; 9 bases match TRBD2. The CDR3 totals 15 residues. Germline V gives CDR1 SGHDT, CDR2 YYEEEE.

The rearrangement joins TRBV19 to TRBJ1-1; D ambiguous. The V end was cut by 5 bases, the J end by 0 bases, with 7 bases between. The CDR3 length is 13 residues. Germline CDR1 LNHDA, CDR2 SQIVND (reference sequence). Written as DNA, the CDR3 is TGTGCCAGTAGTTCGGGGATGAACACTGAAGCTTTCTTT. Its protein is CASSSGMNTEAFF.

This chain links TRBV2 with TRBJ2-3; 10 nucleotides agree with TRBD2. CDR3 length: 15 residues. V lost 6 bases to trimming and J lost 5 bases; unmatched junction nucleotides: 8. CDR1 is SNHLY and CDR2 is FYNNEI in the germline V gene. CDR3 residues: CASRKREGPEDTQYF. In nucleotides, the CDR3 is TGTGCCAGCAGAAAGCGGGAGGGCCCGGAAGATACGCAGTATTTT.

This clone was seen a few times. The chain is built from TRBV19 and TRBJ1-1, with D possibly being TRBD1 (6 bases). Germline CDR1 reads LNHDA; CDR2 reads SQIVND (reference sequence). The CDR3 totals 16 residues. V was pared by 4 bases and J by 5 bases, with 20 bases between. The CDR3 loop reads CASSKAQGRRGTEAFF. The CDR3 DNA reads TGTGCCAGTAGTAAAGCACAGGGTCGACGCGGTACTGAAGCTTTCTTT.

The chain couples TRBV18 to TRBJ2-4; a weak D match, TRBD1 (6 bases). Germline-derived CDR1 and CDR2 are KGHSH and LQKENI. V lost 1 base and J 0 bases, leaving 19 bases between the germline ends. This CDR3 region has 19 residues. CDR3 DNA: TGTGCCAGCTCACCACTGCATCCTCCCAGGGGCTTAGCCAAAAACATTCAGTACTTC. Translated: CASSPLHPPRGLAKNIQYF.

The chain combines TRBV6-5 with TRBJ2-3, with a tentative D call TRBD2 (5 bases). Deletions cut 8 bases from V and 0 bases from J, with 9 bases between. The CDR3 length is 13 residues. In germline, CDR1 is MNHEY, CDR2 SVGAGI. The CDR3 DNA is TGTGCCAGCGCGGGTTCTAGCACAGATACGCAGTATTTT. As protein: CASAGSSTDTQYF.